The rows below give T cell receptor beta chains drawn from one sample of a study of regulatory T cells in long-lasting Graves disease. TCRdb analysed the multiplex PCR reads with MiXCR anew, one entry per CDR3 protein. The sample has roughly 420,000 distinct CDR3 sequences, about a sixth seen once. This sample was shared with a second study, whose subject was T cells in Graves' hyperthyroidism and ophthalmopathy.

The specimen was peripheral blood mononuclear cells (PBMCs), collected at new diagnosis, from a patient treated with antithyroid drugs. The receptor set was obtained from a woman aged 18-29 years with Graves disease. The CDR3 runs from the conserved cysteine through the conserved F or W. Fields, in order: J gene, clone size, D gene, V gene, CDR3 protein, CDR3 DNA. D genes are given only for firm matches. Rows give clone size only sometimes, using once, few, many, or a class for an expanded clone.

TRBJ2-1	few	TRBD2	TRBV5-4	CASRAGTSGVIEQFF	TGTGCCAGCAGAGCCGGGACTAGCGGGGTGATAGAGCAGTTCTTC
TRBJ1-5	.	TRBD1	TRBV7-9	CASSLGDRDQPQHF	TGTGCCAGCAGCTTAGGAGACAGGGATCAGCCCCAGCATTTT
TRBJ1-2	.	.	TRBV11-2	CASSVGKQGSAYGYTF	TGTGCCAGCAGCGTCGGGAAACAGGGATCGGCCTATGGCTACACCTTC
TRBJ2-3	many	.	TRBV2	CASQELVRSDTQYF	TGTGCCAGCCAAGAACTAGTCCGTTCAGATACGCAGTATTTT
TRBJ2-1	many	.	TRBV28	CASSLAHNEQFF	TGTGCCAGCAGTTTAGCCCACAATGAGCAGTTCTTC
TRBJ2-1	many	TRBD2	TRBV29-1	CSVRGLAAYNEQFF	TGCAGCGTGCGGGGACTAGCGGCCTACAATGAGCAGTTCTTC
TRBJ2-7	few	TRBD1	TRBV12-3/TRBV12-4	CASSRTAQGALSYEQYF	TGTGCCAGCAGTCGCACCGCACAGGGGGCTCTCTCCTACGAGCAGTACTTC
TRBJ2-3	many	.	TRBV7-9	CASSLLGGVADTQYF	TGTGCCAGCAGCTTACTCGGGGGCGTCGCAGATACGCAGTATTTT
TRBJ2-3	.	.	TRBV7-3	CASSAGTHRGTDTQYF	TGTGCCAGCAGCGCTGGGACTCATCGGGGGACAGATACGCAGTATTTT
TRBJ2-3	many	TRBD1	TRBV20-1	CSLGTGVDTQYF	TGCAGTCTCGGGACAGGGGTAGATACGCAGTATTTT
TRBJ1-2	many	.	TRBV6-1	CASSEYTGENYGYTF	TGTGCCAGCAGTGAATATACAGGAGAAAACTATGGCTACACCTTC
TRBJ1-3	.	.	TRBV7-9	CASSLWGSGNTIYF	TGTGCCAGCAGCTTGTGGGGCTCTGGAAACACCATATATTTT
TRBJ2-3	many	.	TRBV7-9	CASSLGHSTDTQYF	TGTGCCAGCAGCTTGGGCCATAGCACAGATACGCAGTATTTT
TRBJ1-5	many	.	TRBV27	CASSSSSNQPQHF	TGTGCCAGCAGCTCCAGTAGCAATCAGCCCCAGCATTTT
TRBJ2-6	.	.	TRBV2	CASSIGSAGANVLTF	TGTGCCAGCAGCATCGGGTCGGCTGGGGCCAACGTCCTGACTTTC
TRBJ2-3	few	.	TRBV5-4	CASRSGGNHYTDTQYF	TGTGCCAGCAGGTCGGGCGGAAATCACTACACAGATACGCAGTATTTT
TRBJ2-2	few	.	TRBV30	CAWASYLAGELFF	TGTGCCTGGGCCTCCTATTTGGCCGGGGAGCTGTTTTTT
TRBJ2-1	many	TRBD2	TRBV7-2	CASSPWGGGTYNEQFF	TGTGCCAGCAGCCCCTGGGGGGGAGGCACCTACAATGAGCAGTTCTTC
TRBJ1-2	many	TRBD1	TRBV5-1	CASSYDRGHGYTF	TGCGCCAGCAGCTACGACAGGGGACATGGCTACACCTTC
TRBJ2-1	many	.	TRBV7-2	CASSPRTGDNEQFF	TGTGCCAGCAGCCCGCGGACGGGGGACAATGAGCAGTTCTTC
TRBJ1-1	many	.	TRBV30	CAWSVGRNTEAFF	TGTGCCTGGAGTGTGGGGAGGAACACTGAAGCTTTCTTT
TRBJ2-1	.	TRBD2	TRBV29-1	CSAGGSSYNEQFF	TGCAGCGCGGGGGGAAGCTCCTACAATGAGCAGTTCTTC
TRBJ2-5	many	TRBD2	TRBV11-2	CASSQAAGRGTQYF	TGTGCCAGCAGCCAAGCCGCGGGGAGGGGGACCCAGTACTTC